One sample yielded the 26 T cell receptor beta chains listed below, sequenced in a study of blood T cell repertoires in COVID-19. Libraries were prepared by immunoSEQ multiplex PCR; TCRdb keeps only in-frame clonotypes and omits some of them. This sample yields some 66,000 clones, of which under 95% are seen a single time; 2.5% to 3% belongs to the top ten. The material sequenced was peripheral blood. All receptors come from a man in his 70s with active COVID-19.

The chain is built from TRBV24-1 and TRBJ2-3; no clear D. CDR1 and CDR2 from the germline V gene are KGHDR and SFDVKD. The CDR3 extends over 15 amino acids. The germline V and J ends were trimmed by 3 bases and 5 bases, with 14 bases remaining between them. The CDR3 reads CATSDLTQDGDTQYF. The CDR3 nucleotides are TGTGCCACCAGTGATCTAACCCAGGATGGAGATACGCAGTATTTT.

The chain recombines TRBV5-1 with TRBJ2-6; 7 bases are a match to TRBD1. This CDR3 comprises 18 residues. Trimming removed 1 base from V and 4 bases from J; junction bases left unmatched: 11. Germline assignment: CDR1 SGHRS and CDR2 YFSETQ. CDR3 nucleotide sequence: TGCGCCAGCAGCTTGAGTGGAGGACAGGCCCCCGGGGCCAACGTCCTGACTTTC. This translates into CASSLSGGQAPGANVLTF.

In its sample, this clone was seen a few times. The chain couples TRBV12-5 to TRBJ1-6; TRBD1 matches 8 bases. V trimming: 1 base; J trimming: 7 bases; junction bases outside the gene matches: 3. Germline loops: CDR1 LGHNT, CDR2 FRNRAP. The CDR3 is made up of 15 amino acids. The CDR3 loop reads CASGLAQGGNSPLHF. In nucleotides, the CDR3 is TGTGCTAGTGGTTTGGCACAGGGGGGAAATTCACCCCTCCACTTT.

The CDR3: CASRLKTGELFF. The DNA of the CDR3 is TGTGCCAGCAGACTTAAGACCGGGGAGCTGTTTTTT. This rearrangement joins TRBV3-1 (or the pseudogene TRBV3-2) to TRBJ2-2; D gene unclear. CDR1 and CDR2 (germline): LGHDT, YNNKEL (reference sequence). The CDR3 contains 12 residues. Deletions cut 6 bases from V and 5 bases from J, with 7 bases between.

The rearrangement links TRBV29-1 to TRBJ2-3; 8 bases fit TRBD2. Losses at the gene ends were 8 bases for V and 1 base for J; bases not matched to a gene: 11. This CDR3 has 15 residues. In germline, CDR1 is SQVTM, CDR2 ANQGSEA. The CDR3 nucleotides read TGCAGCTCTTCGCCGGGGGGGGCGGGCACAGATACGCAGTATTTT. Protein product: CSSSPGGAGTDTQYF.

V usage is TRBV21-1 and J usage is TRBJ2-5; the tabulated D call, TRBD1, remains unverified against the DNA. TRBV21-1 is a pseudogene. This CDR3 has 13 amino acids. Here the CDR3 reads CATETGGRETQYF. The CDR3, as DNA: TGTGCCACCGAGACAGGGGGCCGAGAGACCCAGTACTTC.

The V gene is TRBV10-1, the J gene TRBJ2-7, with 13 bases lining up with TRBD2. The V and J ends lost 5 bases and 5 bases, in that order; junction bases with no gene match: 6. The CDR3 extends over 15 amino acids. Germline V gene sequence: CDR1 WNHNN, CDR2 SYGVQD (reference sequence). The CDR3 sequence: CASSYTGTSGDEQYF. The DNA for the CDR3 is TGCGCCAGCAGTTATACCGGGACTAGCGGGGACGAGCAGTACTTC.

The chain carries TRBV28 and TRBJ1-1; TRBD1 is a possible D gene (6 bases). Trimming stripped 6 bases from V and 5 bases from J, with 22 bases between. The CDR3 extends over 16 amino acids. The germline CDR1 and CDR2 sequences are MDHEN and SYDVKM. CDR3 residues: CASSRPGGGRGTEAFF. CDR3 in DNA: TGTGCCAGCAGCCGGCCCGGGGGGGGGCGAGGGACTGAAGCTTTCTTT. Filled out from reference TRBV28 and TRBJ1-1, the complete variable domain reads DVKVTQSSRYLVKRTGEKVFLECVQDMDHENMFWYRQDPGLGLRLIYFSYDVKMKEKGDIPEGYSVSREKKERFSLILESASTNQTSMYLCASSRPGGGRGTEAFFGQGTRLTVV.

V gene TRBV27 combines with J gene TRBJ2-2; 8 bases are shared with TRBD2. The CDR3 runs 17 residues. Trimming took 4 bases from V and 1 from J; bases not matched to a gene: 8. Per the germline V gene, CDR1 is MNHEY and CDR2 is SMNVEV (reference sequence). The CDR3 bases are TGTGCCAGCAGTTATCGATCGACTAGCGAGAACACCGGGGAGCTGTTTTTT. Its translation is CASSYRSTSENTGELFF.

The chain is built from TRBV28 and TRBJ1-3; tentative D call: TRBD1 (5 bases). Trimming shortened V by 7 bases and J by 9 bases, and 10 bases separated the two germline ends. The germline V gene has CDR1 MDHEN and CDR2 SYDVKM. The CDR3 has 11 amino acids. The CDR3 region has the DNA TGTGCCAGCACGTTGGGGGGCACCATATATTTT. This gives the protein CASTLGGTIYF.

This clone was picked up one time. This chain links TRBV4-1 with TRBJ2-5, with 12 bases fitting TRBD2. The CDR3 sequence is 15 residues long. Looked up from germline, CDR1 is MGHRA and CDR2 is YSYEKL. V gave up 4 bases and J gave up 4 bases; unmatched junction bases: 4. The CDR3 DNA reads TGCGCCAGCAGCCGTGGACTAGCGGGGCTAGAGACCCAGTACTTC. Translating gives CASSRGLAGLETQYF.

The chain couples TRBV6-5 to TRBJ1-4, with TRBD1 matching 10 bases. The CDR3 spans 15 residues. The V and J ends lost 7 bases and 7 bases, in that order; junction bases with no gene match: 9. CDR1 MNHEY and CDR2 SVGAGI come from the germline V gene. The CDR3 protein is CASTRTGGQGEKLFF. CDR3 DNA: TGTGCCAGCACCCGGACAGGGGGGCAAGGTGAAAAACTGTTTTTT.

V usage is TRBV18 and J usage is TRBJ1-2; D is ambiguous. The CDR3 runs 17 residues. Germline V gives CDR1 KGHSH, CDR2 LQKENI. Trimming pared 0 bases from V and 1 base from J, leaving 15 bases between. The CDR3 reads CASSPPTGEGVNYGYTF. CDR3 DNA sequence: TGTGCCAGCTCACCACCAACGGGAGAGGGAGTTAACTATGGCTACACCTTC. Together with reference TRBV18 and TRBJ1-2, the CDR3 gives the full variable domain: NAGVMQNPRHLVRRRGQEARLRCSPMKGHSHVYWYRQLPEEGLKFMVYLQKENIIDESGMPKERFSAEFPKEGPSILRIQQVVRGDSAAYFCASSPPTGEGVNYGYTFGSGTRLTVV.

The V and J genes are TRBV6-5 and TRBJ2-5; possibly TRBD1 for D (5 bases). Germline CDR1 and CDR2: MNHEY and SVGAGI. The CDR3 runs to 12 residues. V gave up 6 bases and J gave up 5 bases, with 10 bases separating them. The CDR3 loop reads CASRGVEETQYF. For the CDR3, the DNA is TGTGCCAGCAGAGGGGTTGAGGAGACCCAGTACTTC.

V is TRBV4-2 and J is TRBJ2-7, with 8 bases matching TRBD2. This CDR3 comprises 17 residues. The V gene end was trimmed by 0 bases and the J gene end by 5 bases; junction bases not matched to a gene: 12. Germline V gene lookup returns CDR1 LGHNA and CDR2 YNFKEQ. CDR3 in amino acids: CASSQDRRNGGADEQYF. CDR3 in DNA: TGTGCCAGCAGCCAAGATAGGCGGAACGGGGGGGCCGACGAGCAGTACTTC.

The V and J genes are TRBV12-5 and TRBJ1-6, with TRBD1 identical over 7 bases. CDR1 is LGHNT and CDR2 is FRNRAP in the germline V gene. The V segment lost 10 bases and the J segment 5 bases; nucleotides outside the gene matches: 35. The CDR3 has 23 residues. In nucleotides, the CDR3 is TGTGCTACCATAGGGCTACCGAGTAATAGGTTGGGGACAGAGCATTCGGATAATTCACCCCTCCACTTT. Amino acid sequence: CATIGLPSNRLGTEHSDNSPLHF. The full variable domain, in which reference TRBV12-5 and TRBJ1-6 provide the parts outside the CDR3, is DARVTQTPRHKVTEMGQEVTMRCQPILGHNTVFWYRQTMMQGLELLAYFRNRAPLDDSGMPKDRFSAEMPDATLATLKIQPSEPRDSAVYFCATIGLPSNRLGTEHSDNSPLHFGNGTRLTVT.

The DNA for the CDR3 is TGTGCCAGCAGTGAGCCTACAGGGGGCGTGGGGGCCAACGTCCTGACTTTC. Amino acid sequence: CASSEPTGGVGANVLTF. The V and J genes are TRBV6-1 and TRBJ2-6; 9 bases are a match to TRBD1. The J segment lost 4 bases and the V segment lost 3 bases, leaving 7 bases of the junction unmatched. The CDR3 consists of 17 residues. Germline CDR1 MNHNS, CDR2 SASEGT.

The chain carries TRBV4-1 and TRBJ2-7; 8 nucleotides agree with TRBD2. V shed 0 bases and J 2 bases; nucleotides not matched to a gene: 3. Germline CDR1 is MGHRA and CDR2 is YSYEKL. CDR3 length: 15 residues. In nucleotides, the CDR3 is TGCGCCAGCAGCCAAGATAGCGGGGCAACCTACGAGCAGTACTTC. Amino acid sequence: CASSQDSGATYEQYF.

V and J are TRBV19 and TRBJ2-3; the match to TRBD1 covers 7 bases. This CDR3 has 15 residues. Per germline, CDR1 LNHDA and CDR2 SQIVND (reference sequence). With 5 bases clipped from V and 3 bases from J, the junction kept 8 bases outside the gene matches. The CDR3 nucleotides are TGTGCCAGTAGTCTCTTAACAGGGGTTACAGATACGCAGTATTTT. Protein sequence: CASSLLTGVTDTQYF.

This sequence joins TRBV10-3 and TRBJ1-2; 9 bases map to TRBD1. Germline lookup yields CDR1 ENHRY and CDR2 SYGVKD. The CDR3 is 13 amino acids. Trimming cost V 9 bases and J 0 bases; bases outside gene matches: 2. The CDR3 DNA follows: TGTGCCATTGGGACAGGGACTAACTATGGCTACACCTTC. Protein sequence: CAIGTGTNYGYTF.

The chain uses TRBV6-6 and TRBJ2-7, with D possibly being TRBD2 (6 bases). The germline V gene encodes CDR1 MNHNY and CDR2 SVGAGI (reference sequence). The CDR3 totals 11 residues. Trimming took off 10 bases at V and 7 bases at J, with 14 bases between the two ends. The CDR3 sequence is CATCGAGEQYF. The DNA for the CDR3 is TGTGCCACCTGCGGGGCAGGTGAGCAGTACTTC.

The chain recombines TRBV11-2 with TRBJ2-3, with 15 bases identical to TRBD2. V lost 3 bases to trimming and J lost 6 bases; unmatched junction nucleotides: 7. The CDR3 consists of 17 residues. The V gene's germline CDR1 is SGHAT and CDR2 FQNNGV. The CDR3 loop is CASSFSGLAGGPDTQYF. The CDR3 coding sequence is TGTGCCAGCAGCTTTTCAGGACTAGCGGGGGGGCCTGATACGCAGTATTTT.

The V and J genes are TRBV7-9 and TRBJ1-2; D may be TRBD1 (5 bases). Germline assignment: CDR1 SEHNR and CDR2 FQNEAQ (reference sequence). The CDR3 runs 14 residues. Deletions cut 2 bases from V and 1 base from J, with 8 bases between. The CDR3 reads CASSLTDSNYGYTF. The CDR3 DNA sequence: TGTGCCAGCAGCTTAACCGACAGTAACTATGGCTACACCTTC.

The genes are TRBV19 and TRBJ1-1; 8 bases agree with TRBD1. Germline V gene data show CDR1 as LNHDA and CDR2 as SQIVND (reference sequence). Germline trimming cut 6 bases from V and 3 bases from J; bases unmatched to any gene: 6. This CDR3 is built from 14 residues. The CDR3 coding sequence is TGTGCCAGTAGATCAGGGGGCGGGCACACTGAAGCTTTCTTT. This codes for CASRSGGGHTEAFF.

CDR3 sequence reads: CASSISPGAGGPGDTQYF. For the CDR3, the DNA is TGTGCCAGTAGTATTTCCCCGGGGGCGGGGGGGCCGGGAGATACGCAGTATTTT. The genes are TRBV19 and TRBJ2-3, with 9 positions matching TRBD2. Germline V gene data show CDR1 as LNHDA and CDR2 as SQIVND (reference sequence). The CDR3 totals 18 residues. The trim removed 3 bases at V and 5 bases at J, leaving 15 bases unmatched.

About this clone: Different DNA sequences within this sample yield the same CDR3. The rearrangement uses TRBV6-6 and TRBJ1-5; D ambiguous. The germline CDR1 and CDR2 sequences are MNHNY and SVGAGI (reference sequence). This CDR3 contains 14 residues. V lost 0 bases to trimming and J lost 4 bases, with 7 bases between them. The CDR3 spells CASSYSEQNQPQHF. The CDR3, as DNA: TGTGCCAGCAGTTACTCGGAACAGAATCAGCCCCAGCATTTT.